The 2 T cell receptor beta chains given below trace back to one sample, sequenced in a study of T cells expressing NK-cell markers. TCRdb derives one entry per CDR3 protein from the 5' RACE reads, leaving out DNA. This sample's clone table lists roughly 390,000 distinct CDR3 sequences. The source material was blood T cells: a sorted CD56 or NKG2C T cell subset, CD4+ or CD8+ T cells, or bulk PBMC T cells (not recorded which). The receptors originated from a man aged 18-69 years in good health.

This chain uses TRBV6-1 with TRBJ2-5. The CDR3 loop spans 14 amino acids. Per germline, CDR1 MNHNS and CDR2 SASEGT. The CDR3 here is CASSWIDAMDTQYF.

This chain links TRBV20-1 with TRBJ2-7; as DNA is missing, the TRBD1 call by TCRdb cannot be tested. The CDR3 extends over 15 amino acids. CDR1 and CDR2 (germline): DFQATT, SNEGSKA (reference sequence). CDR3 sequence: CSALNRGNSLYEQYF.